This passage covers 28 T cell receptor beta chains from one sample sequenced in a study of identical twins. TCRdb re-analysed the 5' RACE reads in MiXCR, keeping a single row per CDR3 protein. Of fewer than 900,000 distinct CDR3 sequences listed, approximately 18% are singletons. These sequences were also reported in another study, on T cells expressing NK-cell markers.

Material: PBMCs. The source is a woman between 18 and 30 years old in good health.

The chain joins TRBV29-1 to TRBJ1-1; D call uncertain. Germline V gene data show CDR1 as SQVTM and CDR2 as ANQGSEA. The V end lost 3 bases, the J end lost 0 bases, and 17 bases lay between the germline ends. This CDR3 region has 16 residues. CDR3 sequence: CSVDKVMSAMNTEAFF. In DNA form, the CDR3 reads TGCAGCGTTGACAAGGTAATGTCGGCAATGAACACTGAAGCTTTCTTT.

The chain employs TRBV27 and TRBJ2-1; the match to TRBD2 covers 13 bases. The junction had 8 bases not matched to a gene; V was cut back by 2 bases and J by 4 bases. The CDR3 contains 18 residues. The germline gives CDR1 MNHEY, CDR2 SMNVEV (reference sequence). The CDR3 sequence: CASSLGRTSGRVYNEQFF. The CDR3 region has the DNA TGTGCCAGCAGTTTAGGGAGGACTAGCGGGAGAGTATACAATGAGCAGTTCTTC.

This chain connects TRBV20-1 to TRBJ2-2; D uncertain. Trimming took off 1 base at V and 4 bases at J, with 10 bases between the two ends. CDR1 is DFQATT, CDR2 SNEGSKA, per germline (reference sequence). The length of the CDR3 is 14 residues. The CDR3 DNA is TGCAGTGCTAGAGCCCCCACGGGCACCGGGGAGCTGTTTTTT. Its translation is CSARAPTGTGELFF.

The V call is TRBV18, the J call TRBJ2-1; TRBD1 is a possible D gene (6 bases). The CDR3 has 15 residues. The V end was cut by 2 bases, the J end by 3 bases, with 11 bases between. Germline V gives CDR1 KGHSH, CDR2 LQKENI. In nucleotides, the CDR3 is TGTGCCAGCTCACCAACAGGGCTATACTACAATGAGCAGTTCTTC. This sequence encodes CASSPTGLYYNEQFF.

A few counts support this clonotype. The V gene is TRBV5-1, the J gene TRBJ2-7, with D tentatively TRBD2 (7 bases). Trimming took 4 bases from V and 1 from J, leaving 12 bases between them. This CDR3 contains 14 residues. The germline V gene has CDR1 SGHRS and CDR2 YFSETQ. CDR3 amino acids: CASSTGGPSYEQYF. The CDR3 DNA follows: TGCGCCAGCAGCACCGGGGGGCCTTCCTACGAGCAGTACTTC.

In its sample, this clonotype was seen a few times. The rearrangement uses TRBV11-2 and TRBJ1-3; D remains unclear. The CDR3 sequence is 15 residues long. The germline V and J ends were trimmed by 5 bases and 3 bases, with 14 bases remaining between them. Germline V gene lookup returns CDR1 SGHAT and CDR2 FQNNGV. For the CDR3, the DNA is TGTGCCAGCAGCCAGAGCCGGACGGTTGGAAACACCATATATTTT. Protein sequence: CASSQSRTVGNTIYF.

This clonotype was counted between two and nine times. The chain is built from TRBV29-1 and TRBJ2-7; perhaps TRBD1 as D (6 bases). The germline gives CDR1 SQVTM, CDR2 ANQGSEA. The V and J ends lost 6 bases and 4 bases respectively, with 16 bases between them. The CDR3 has 13 amino acids. The CDR3 nucleotides read TGCAGCGTGACAGGACTTTATGAATACGAGCAGTACTTC. It yields the protein CSVTGLYEYEQYF.

This rearrangement joins TRBV6-5 to TRBJ2-5, with 8 bases identical to TRBD1. Germline V lookup: CDR1 MNHEY, CDR2 SVGAGI. J lost 2 bases, V lost 2 bases, and 1 base had no gene match. The CDR3 sequence is 14 residues long. Here the CDR3 reads CASSYRDRQETQYF. The CDR3 DNA sequence: TGTGCCAGCAGTTACCGGGACAGGCAAGAGACCCAGTACTTC.

The chain couples TRBV6-1 to TRBJ2-3; 8 positions match TRBD2. The CDR3 extends over 14 amino acids. Germline CDR1 reads MNHNS; CDR2 reads SASEGT. V was clipped by 5 bases and J by 2 bases; unmatched bases: 3. The CDR3 nucleotides read TGTGCCAGCAGTACGCGGGGGGCCACAGATACGCAGTATTTT. Translating it yields CASSTRGATDTQYF.

In this sample, this clonotype turned up a few times. The chain is built from TRBV20-1 and TRBJ2-1, with D hard to call. The CDR3 extends over 14 amino acids. From germline, CDR1 is DFQATT and CDR2 SNEGSKA (reference sequence). Deletions cut 1 base from V and 6 bases from J, with 13 bases between. CDR3: CSARGRPSPNEQFF. The CDR3 bases are TGCAGTGCTAGAGGTCGCCCCAGCCCCAATGAGCAGTTCTTC.

This clonotype came up many times. The CDR3 region is CASSGQWFPSGNTIYF. Written as DNA, the CDR3 is TGTGCCAGCAGTGGTCAGTGGTTCCCCTCTGGAAACACCATATATTTT. The genes are TRBV12-3 or TRBV12-4 and TRBJ1-3; D is unclear. Trimming stripped 5 bases from V and 0 bases from J, with 14 bases between. The length of the CDR3 is 16 residues.

This clonotype occurred a few times. The chain joins TRBV7-2 to TRBJ1-5, with 8 bases aligning to TRBD1. The CDR3 runs to 15 residues. J was trimmed by 6 bases and V by 2 bases; bases with no gene match: 6. CDR1 is SGHTA, CDR2 FQGNSA, per germline. DNA of the CDR3: TGTGCCAGCAGCTTAATGGACAGGGCTGGTCAGCCCCAGCATTTT. It is translated as CASSLMDRAGQPQHF.

The V gene is TRBV20-1, the J gene TRBJ2-7; unclear D gene. The germline CDR1 and CDR2 sequences are DFQATT and SNEGSKA (reference sequence). With 1 base removed from V and 4 bases from J, the gap between germline ends came to 14 bases. The CDR3 sequence is 14 residues long. The chain's CDR3 is CSARGELDGYEQYF. The CDR3 bases are TGCAGTGCTAGAGGAGAGCTTGACGGGTACGAGCAGTACTTC.

The CDR3 bases are TGTGCCAGCAGCATATCTCCCACTAGCGGGAGTCTCTACGAGCAGTACTTC. Protein sequence: CASSISPTSGSLYEQYF. The chain combines TRBV11-2 with TRBJ2-7; 11 positions agree with TRBD2. The V segment lost 5 bases and the J segment 3 bases; nucleotides outside the gene matches: 12. The germline V gene has CDR1 SGHAT and CDR2 FQNNGV. The CDR3 loop spans 17 amino acids.

This clonotype has ten or more counts. This CDR3 is CASSQNPGRHGELFF. CDR3 coding DNA: TGTGCCAGCAGCCAAAACCCAGGGAGGCACGGGGAGCTGTTTTTT. The rearrangement joins TRBV3-1 to TRBJ2-2; a possible D gene is TRBD2 (6 bases). Between the trimmed V and J ends, which lost 2 bases and 7 bases, there was a span of 14 bases. The CDR3 contains 15 residues. CDR1 and CDR2 from the germline V gene are LGHDT and YNNKEL (reference sequence).

There are many counts of this clonotype. V gene TRBV12-3 or TRBV12-4 combines with J gene TRBJ1-6; D is unclear. This CDR3 region has 14 residues. V lost 3 bases to trimming and J lost 10 bases, with 13 bases between them. DNA of the CDR3: TGTGCCAGCAGTTTGGGCAGCGGGCCATCACCCCTCCACTTT. Its protein is CASSLGSGPSPLHF.

This chain connects TRBV5-6 to TRBJ2-7; TRBD1 is a possible D gene (5 bases). Trimming left V 6 bases short and J 5 bases short, with 18 bases between. Germline V lookup: CDR1 SGHDT, CDR2 YYEEEE. The CDR3 runs to 14 residues. The CDR3 sequence is CASTTQAGCDEQYF. DNA of the CDR3: TGTGCCAGCACCACTCAGGCAGGGTGCGACGAGCAGTACTTC.

The rearrangement joins TRBV25-1 to TRBJ2-2; the D call may be TRBD1 or TRBD2 (5 bases each). The CDR3 extends over 18 amino acids. Trimming removed 2 bases at V and 0 bases at J, with 16 bases between. Germline CDR1 and CDR2: MGHDK and SYGVNS. This CDR3 is CASSEPQGSGSNTGELFF. For the CDR3, the DNA is TGTGCCAGCAGTGAACCCCAGGGTTCGGGATCGAACACCGGGGAGCTGTTTTTT.

The rearrangement joins TRBV7-8 to TRBJ2-7, with D perhaps matching TRBD1 or TRBD2 (5 bases each). Germline V gives CDR1 SGHVS, CDR2 FQNEAQ. Trimming removed 4 bases from V and 5 bases from J, with 15 bases in between. The CDR3 loop spans 14 amino acids. CDR3 in DNA: TGTGCCAGCAGCTCCACCGGGACCCACGACGAGCAGTACTTC. Translated: CASSSTGTHDEQYF.

This clonotype was seen a few times. This chain joins TRBV12-3 or TRBV12-4 and TRBJ2-7; TRBD1 or TRBD2 may be the D gene (5 bases each). V dropped 4 bases and J dropped 0 bases, with 10 bases sitting between them. The CDR3 is 14 amino acids. In nucleotides, the CDR3 is TGTGCCAGCAGTTGGGGGTGGGGCTCCTACGAGCAGTACTTC. Amino acids: CASSWGWGSYEQYF.

CDR3 DNA: TGTGCCAGCAGTTTAGAGACCCCTGGGCCCTACGAGCAGTACTTC. Amino acids: CASSLETPGPYEQYF. The genes are TRBV27 and TRBJ2-7; D remains ambiguous. The CDR3 runs 15 residues. CDR1 is MNHEY and CDR2 is SMNVEV in the germline V gene (reference sequence). The V and J ends lost 2 bases and 2 bases respectively, with 13 bases between them.

The J gene is TRBJ2-1, the V gene TRBV20-1, with TRBD2 matching over 7 bases. After removal of 1 base from V and 6 bases from J, the junction contained 6 bases not matched to a gene. The CDR3 contains 14 residues. In germline, CDR1 is DFQATT, CDR2 SNEGSKA (reference sequence). The CDR3 DNA reads TGCAGTGCTAGAGGTGTAGCGGGCGTCAATGAGCAGTTCTTC. Translating gives CSARGVAGVNEQFF.

This clonotype came up once. J is TRBJ1-3 and V is TRBV11-2; D perhaps matches TRBD1 (5 bases). Trimming pared 5 bases from V and 3 bases from J, leaving 14 bases between. The CDR3 runs to 15 residues. Germline values: CDR1 SGHAT, CDR2 FQNNGV. CDR3 region: CASSTYGGLGNTIYF. The CDR3 DNA sequence: TGTGCCAGCAGCACGTATGGGGGACTTGGAAACACCATATATTTT.

This clonotype was counted ten times or more. The chain employs TRBV20-1 and TRBJ2-5, with 12 bases matching TRBD2. J gave up 12 bases and V 3 bases, and 14 bases lay outside the gene matches. CDR1 and CDR2 from the germline V gene are DFQATT and SNEGSKA (reference sequence). CDR3 length: 15 amino acids. DNA for the CDR3: TGCAGTGCTAGTCGTAGACTAGCGGGGGATCTTTTAGAGTACTTC. Translating gives CSASRRLAGDLLEYF.

The chain employs TRBV14 and TRBJ2-1; the D gene is possibly TRBD2 (5 bases). With 5 bases removed from V and 1 base from J, the gap between germline ends came to 12 bases. The CDR3 is 15 residues long. The V gene's germline CDR1 is SGHDN and CDR2 FVKESK. CDR3 protein: CASSIWTDSYNEQFF. The CDR3 DNA follows: TGTGCCAGCAGCATTTGGACTGATTCCTACAATGAGCAGTTCTTC.

J is TRBJ2-1 and V is TRBV5-1, with 9 bases aligning to TRBD1. The CDR3 runs 16 residues. Looked up from germline, CDR1 is SGHRS and CDR2 is YFSETQ. V was clipped by 0 bases and J by 5 bases; unmatched bases: 6. CDR3 sequence: CASSLGGTGHHNEQFF. CDR3 DNA sequence: TGCGCCAGCAGCTTGGGGGGGACAGGGCACCACAATGAGCAGTTCTTC.

This clonotype was detected only a few times. The chain has TRBV5-1 and TRBJ2-5, with 7 positions matching TRBD2. The CDR3 length is 14 residues. J was trimmed by 3 bases and V by 4 bases; bases with no gene match: 6. Germline CDR1 is SGHRS and CDR2 is YFSETQ. CDR3: CASSTGLAEETQYF. The CDR3 bases are TGCGCCAGCAGCACCGGGCTAGCGGAAGAGACCCAGTACTTC.

This clonotype was recorded many times. V and J are TRBV12-3 or TRBV12-4 and TRBJ2-5; TRBD1 matches 8 bases. Trimming took 6 bases from V and 1 from J; bases not matched to a gene: 7. The CDR3 loop spans 15 amino acids. CDR3 amino acids: CASSRDRPSQETQYF. CDR3 nucleotide sequence: TGTGCCAGCAGCCGGGACAGGCCGTCCCAAGAGACCCAGTACTTC.